The sample holds many counts of the clone carrying this TCR beta chain. Its antigen remains unidentified. The germline V gene encodes CDR1 SGHAT and CDR2 FQNNGV. Trimming removed 4 bases from V and 0 bases from J, with 13 bases in between. This CDR3 contains 15 residues. The data were taken from a study of blood T cells in healthy people across ages. Study-wide results and caveats: More naive CD4+ cells and higher diversity marked long-lived donors relative to aged donors. Using unsorted PBMCs precluded a conclusive naive versus antigen-experienced comparison.

Samples each yielded at least 6 micrograms of total RNA. Through a sample-barcoded 5' primer and a J-beta primer mix, a second PCR was run for roughly 6 to 12 cycles. TCRdb re-called the 5' RACE reads with MiXCR, one entry per CDR3 protein. The sample includes 980,000 or so distinct CDR3 sequences, about 44% of them seen just once. The rearrangement links TRBV11-2 to TRBJ2-7; D gene unclear. This clonotype was obtained from a man younger than 45 in good health. The sequenced sample consisted of blood. CDR3: CASSSPRGDSYEQYF. CDR3 nucleotides: TGTGCCAGCAGCTCCCCCCGTGGAGACTCCTACGAGCAGTACTTC.